The T cell receptor beta chain under discussion was sequenced for a study of blood T cell repertoires in COVID-19. CDR1 and CDR2 from the germline V gene are MNHEY and SVGEGT. Trimming cost V 4 bases and J 5 bases; bases outside gene matches: 10. This CDR3 comprises 15 residues. The protocol was immunoSEQ multiplex PCR, while the TCRdb copy is restricted to in-frame clones and leaves out a portion. The sample contains approximately 50,000 clones, 75% to 85% of which appear only once. The table lists this clone with a count of one. V usage is TRBV6-2 or TRBV6-3 and J usage is TRBJ2-5; 7 nucleotides match TRBD1. This sequence originates from a human donor in a cohort sampled during active COVID-19. Sequenced input: peripheral blood. In DNA, the CDR3 is TGTGCCAGCAGTTCGGGACAGAATCAGCAGGAGACCCAGTACTTC. It translates to CASSSGQNQQETQYF.